This T cell receptor (beta chain) originates from a study of OX40 agonist ivuxolimab in advanced cancers. Looking at the study overall: While on treatment, patients had intravenous ivuxolimab at 0.01 to 10 mg/kg every 2 weeks. Regarding the study as a whole: Expanded clones belonging to CD8+ T cells outnumbered, on average, those of CD4+.

Patients had blood sampled at baseline and again on cycle 4 day 1 and cycle 7 day 1. Comments on this clone: Its antigen is not known.

This CDR3 contains 16 residues. V dropped 0 bases and J dropped 3; count of bases not matched to a gene: 7. Germline loops: CDR1 MNHEY, CDR2 SVGAGI. Using immunoSEQ multiplex PCR, the repertoire was profiled, and TCRdb retains in-frame clones only, with some absent. The sample includes fewer than 75,000 clones, around nine tenths of them seen just once. This chain uses TRBV6-5 with TRBJ2-7; 8 nucleotides align to TRBD1. Sequenced here: CD4+ or CD8+ T cells sorted from blood, sampled in a trial of the OX40 agonist ivuxolimab. The clonotype originates from an adult with an advanced solid tumor such as melanoma, head and neck, liver or kidney cancer. The chain's CDR3 is CASSYSGDRPNYEQYF. The CDR3 nucleotides are TGTGCCAGCAGTTACTCAGGGGACAGGCCGAACTACGAGCAGTACTTC.